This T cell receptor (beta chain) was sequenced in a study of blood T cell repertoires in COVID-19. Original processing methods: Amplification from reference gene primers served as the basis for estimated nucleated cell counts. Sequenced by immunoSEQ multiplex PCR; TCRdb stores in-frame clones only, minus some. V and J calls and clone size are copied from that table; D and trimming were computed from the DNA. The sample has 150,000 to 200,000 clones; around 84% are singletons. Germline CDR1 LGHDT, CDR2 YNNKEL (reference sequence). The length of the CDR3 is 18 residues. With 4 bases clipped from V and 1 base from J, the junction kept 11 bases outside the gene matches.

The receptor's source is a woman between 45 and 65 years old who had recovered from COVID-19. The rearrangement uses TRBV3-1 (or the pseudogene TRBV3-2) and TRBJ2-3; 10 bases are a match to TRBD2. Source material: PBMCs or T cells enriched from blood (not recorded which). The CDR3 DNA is TGTGCCAGCAGCCGAGGGGTGGTTAGCGGGGGGCGCACAGATACGCAGTATTTT. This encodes CASSRGVVSGGRTDTQYF.